Listed below are T cell receptor beta chains from one sample, sequenced in a study of T cell responses to AZD1222 COVID-19 vaccine. This table comes from immunoSEQ multiplex PCR, and its TCRdb copy is limited to in-frame clones, with some not included. The table records 95,000 to 150,000 clones, more than 70% of them present only once. Sequenced material: peripheral blood, taken on day 0 of AZD1222 vaccination. All receptors derive from an adult in good health. Each CDR3 is given with its conserved first and last residue. The D gene is left open where the match is weak. Clone size is shown for a subset of rows, as once, few, many or a class of expanded clone.

>.|TRBV6-5|TRBJ1-2|.
CASKYSQYTSYGYTF
TGTGCCAGCAAATATTCACAGTACACGAGCTATGGCTACACCTTC
>once|TRBV19|TRBJ1-1|.
CASSPGLTEAFF
TGTGCCAGTTCCCCGGGCTTGACTGAAGCTTTCTTT
>.|TRBV5-4|TRBJ2-7|.
CASSLVSSGPGRSEQYF
TGTGCCAGCAGCTTGGTGTCGTCGGGGCCGGGGAGGAGTGAGCAGTACTTC
>.|TRBV10-1|TRBJ2-7|TRBD1
CASSQLDRAPNDYEQYF
TGCGCCAGCTCACAACTTGACAGGGCCCCGAATGACTACGAGCAGTACTTC
>.|TRBV27|TRBJ2-3|.
CASSLNGGPTDTQYF
TGTGCCAGCAGTTTAAACGGGGGGCCCACAGATACGCAGTATTTT
>.|TRBV18|TRBJ1-6|TRBD1
CASSPQGAFYNSPLHF
TGTGCCAGCTCACCACAGGGGGCGTTTTATAATTCACCCCTCCACTTT
>.|TRBV7-9|TRBJ1-1|TRBD1
CASSLARDRNTEAFF
TGTGCCAGCAGCTTAGCCAGGGACAGGAACACTGAAGCTTTCTTT
>once|TRBV9|TRBJ1-1|TRBD1
CASSGTGGASIGEAFF
TGTGCCAGCAGCGGCACAGGGGGCGCTTCAATTGGTGAAGCTTTCTTT
>.|TRBV6-5|TRBJ2-3|TRBD2
CAANPGGSHTDTQYF
TGTGCCGCCAACCCGGGGGGGTCCCACACAGATACGCAGTATTTT
>.|TRBV2|TRBJ1-6|.
CASSEEVLSSYNSPLHF
TGTGCCAGCAGTGAAGAGGTGTTAAGCTCCTATAATTCACCCCTCCACTTT
>.|TRBV19|TRBJ1-2|.
CASNGGVNYGYTF
TGTGCCAGTAATGGGGGCGTGAACTATGGCTACACCTTC
>.|TRBV4-1|TRBJ2-7|TRBD1
CASSQPGQHYEQYF
TGCGCCAGCAGCCAACCGGGACAGCACTACGAGCAGTACTTC
>.|TRBV5-5|TRBJ2-6|.
CASSFAGSGANVLTF
TGTGCCAGCAGCTTCGCAGGCTCTGGGGCCAACGTCCTGACTTTC
>.|TRBV5-4|TRBJ1-4|.
CASSSKLNQAGEKLFF
TGTGCCAGCAGCTCGAAGTTAAATCAGGCCGGTGAAAAACTGTTTTTT
>.|TRBV6-5|TRBJ1-1|.
CASSPSGGTEAFF
TGTGCCAGCAGCCCCTCGGGCGGCACTGAAGCTTTCTTT
>.|TRBV24-1|TRBJ2-6|.
CATSDSSSSDMNSGANVLTF
TGTGCCACCAGTGATTCCAGTAGTAGTGACATGAATTCTGGGGCCAACGTCCTGACTTTC
>.|TRBV7-8|TRBJ1-2|.
CASSLGAVSHGYTF
TGTGCCAGCAGCTTAGGGGCAGTATCCCATGGCTACACCTTC
>few|TRBV6-2/TRBV6-3|TRBJ2-7|.
CASSDPTPYEQYF
TGTGCCAGCAGTGACCCCACCCCCTACGAGCAGTACTTC
>.|TRBV7-2|TRBJ2-1|.
CASSSPYNEQFF
TGTGCCAGCAGCTCCCCCTACAATGAGCAGTTCTTC
>.|TRBV5-8|TRBJ2-5|.
CASSLEGSKTQYF
TGTGCCAGCAGCTTGGAAGGGAGCAAGACCCAGTACTTC
>.|TRBV12-3/TRBV12-4|TRBJ2-5|.
CASGNGLYETQYF
TGTGCCAGCGGAAACGGGTTATATGAGACCCAGTACTTC
>.|TRBV6-2/TRBV6-3|TRBJ2-1|.
CASSFFEGYNEQFF
TGTGCCAGCAGTTTTTTCGAGGGGTACAATGAGCAGTTCTTC
>.|TRBV28|TRBJ2-1|.
CASSLGLYNEQFF
TGTGCCAGCAGTTTAGGACTATACAATGAGCAGTTCTTC
>.|TRBV3-1/TRBV3-2|TRBJ2-3|.
CASSQVSGGTQYF
TGTGCCAGCAGCCAAGTTTCAGGGGGGACGCAGTATTTT
>.|TRBV19|TRBJ1-1|.
CASRHRVENTEAFF
TGTGCCAGTAGGCACAGGGTCGAGAACACTGAAGCTTTCTTT
>.|TRBV9|TRBJ1-3|.
CASSVTSGAGNTIYF
TGTGCCAGCAGCGTAACTTCAGGGGCTGGAAACACCATATATTTT
>once|TRBV9|TRBJ2-7|.
CASSVAPETYEQYF
TGTGCCAGCAGCGTAGCACCAGAAACCTACGAGCAGTACTTC
>few|TRBV2|TRBJ2-2|.
CASSPRANGELFF
TGTGCCAGCAGTCCGCGGGCGAACGGGGAGCTGTTTTTT
>few|TRBV5-1|TRBJ1-5|TRBD1
CASSQGTGNQPQHF
TGCGCCAGCAGCCAAGGGACAGGGAATCAGCCCCAGCATTTT
>.|TRBV4-1|TRBJ1-1|TRBD1
CASSSQMGQGGTEAFF
TGCGCCAGCAGCTCCCAGATGGGACAGGGGGGAACTGAAGCTTTCTTT
>few|TRBV27|TRBJ1-6|.
CASRTQGSGSPLHF
TGTGCCAGCAGAACCCAGGGGTCGGGTTCACCCCTCCACTTT
>.|TRBV5-4|TRBJ1-2|.
CASSSRDGYYGYTF
TGTGCCAGCAGCTCCCGGGACGGATACTATGGCTACACCTTC
>.|TRBV12-3/TRBV12-4|TRBJ1-1|.
CASSLSGNTEAFF
TGTGCCAGCAGTTTATCGGGGAACACTGAAGCTTTCTTT
>.|TRBV5-4|TRBJ1-6|.
CASSMGGRLNSPLHF
TGTGCCAGCAGCATGGGGGGACGGTTAAATTCACCCCTCCACTTT
>.|TRBV18|TRBJ2-7|.
CASSSLKGGAGEQYF
TGTGCCAGCTCCTCCCTAAAAGGGGGCGCGGGGGAGCAGTACTTC
>.|TRBV5-6|TRBJ1-1|.
CASSSGTGVNTEAFF
TGTGCCAGCAGTTCAGGGACGGGAGTGAACACTGAAGCTTTCTTT
>.|TRBV9|TRBJ1-1|.
CASSVDTMNTEAFF
TGTGCCAGCAGCGTGGACACCATGAACACTGAAGCTTTCTTT
>.|TRBV28|TRBJ1-4|.
CASSARQPSEEKLFF
TGTGCCAGCAGTGCCAGACAACCATCGGAGGAAAAACTGTTTTTT
>once|TRBV12-3/TRBV12-4|TRBJ1-5|.
CASSLFDQPQHF
TGTGCCAGCAGTTTGTTCGACCAGCCCCAGCATTTT
>once|TRBV19|TRBJ2-6|.
CASLDRPYSGANVLTF
TGTGCCAGTTTAGACAGGCCATACTCTGGGGCCAACGTCCTGACTTTC